Described below is a single TCR beta chain sequence and its context. These data are taken from a study of blood T cell repertoires in COVID-19. Those who participated ranged in age from roughly 18 to 95 years and resided in 20 to 30 US areas. Participant reports of clinical history set cohort assignment. Germline CDR1 is MNHEY and CDR2 is SMNVEV (reference sequence). The CDR3 runs to 14 residues. Trimming pared 6 bases from V and 4 bases from J, leaving 15 bases between. In the authors' workflow: How many nucleated cells were present was estimated from reference gene primer amplification. TCRdb keeps only in-frame clones here, not all; method: immunoSEQ multiplex PCR. The V and J calls and clone size are taken from that table; D and trimming were inferred from the DNA. The data contain approximately 250,000 clones, about 87% of them singletons.

The clonotype originates from a woman between 35 and 50 years old with acute COVID-19. The material sequenced was PBMCs or T cells enriched from blood (not recorded which). The chain uses TRBV27 and TRBJ1-1; a possible D gene is TRBD1 (6 bases). The CDR3 bases are TGTGCCAGCAGCTTACTGGGGGGGGCCACTGAAGCTTTCTTT. The encoded protein is CASSLLGGATEAFF.